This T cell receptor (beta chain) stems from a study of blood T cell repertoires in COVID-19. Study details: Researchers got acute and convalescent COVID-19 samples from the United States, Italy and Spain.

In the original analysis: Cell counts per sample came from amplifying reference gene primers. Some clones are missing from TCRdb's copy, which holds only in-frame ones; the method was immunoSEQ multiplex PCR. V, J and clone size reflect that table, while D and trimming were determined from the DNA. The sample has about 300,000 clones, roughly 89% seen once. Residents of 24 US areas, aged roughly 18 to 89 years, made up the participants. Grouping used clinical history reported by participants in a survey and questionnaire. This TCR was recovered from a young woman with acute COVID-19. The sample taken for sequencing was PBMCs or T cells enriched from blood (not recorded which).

CDR3 amino acids: CASSETGRRETQYF. The CDR3 DNA is TGTGCCAGCAGTGAGACAGGGCGGCGGGAGACCCAGTACTTC. This chain connects TRBV28 to TRBJ2-5; 7 nucleotides line up with TRBD1. V lost 5 bases and J lost 5; bases outside the gene matches: 8. This CDR3 has 14 residues. Germline V lookup: CDR1 MDHEN, CDR2 SYDVKM.